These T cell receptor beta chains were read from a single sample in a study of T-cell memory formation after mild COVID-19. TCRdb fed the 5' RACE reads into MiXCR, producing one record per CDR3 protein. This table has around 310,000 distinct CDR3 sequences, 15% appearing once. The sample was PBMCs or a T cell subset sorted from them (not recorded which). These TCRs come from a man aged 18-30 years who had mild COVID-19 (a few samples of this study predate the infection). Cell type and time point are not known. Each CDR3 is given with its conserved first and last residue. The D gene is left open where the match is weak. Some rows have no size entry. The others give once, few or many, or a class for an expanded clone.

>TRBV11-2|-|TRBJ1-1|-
CASSQMRGHPEAFF
TGTGCCAGCAGCCAAATGCGCGGACACCCCGAAGCTTTCTTT
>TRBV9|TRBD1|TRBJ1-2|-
CASSADRGNYGYTF
TGTGCCAGCAGCGCGGACAGGGGGAACTATGGCTACACCTTC
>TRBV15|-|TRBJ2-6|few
CATCPGSGSGANVLTF
TGTGCCACCTGTCCGGGCAGTGGCTCTGGGGCCAACGTCCTGACTTTC
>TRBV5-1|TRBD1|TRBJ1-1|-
CASSLALTGWGAEAFF
TGCGCCAGCAGCTTGGCCCTGACAGGGTGGGGGGCTGAAGCTTTCTTT
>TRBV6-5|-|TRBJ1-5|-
CASSYSWQGNQPQHF
TGTGCCAGCAGTTACTCGTGGCAGGGCAATCAGCCCCAGCATTTT
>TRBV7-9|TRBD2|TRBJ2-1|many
CASSSRLAGGRTSSYNEQFF
TGTGCCAGCAGCTCCCGACTAGCGGGGGGCAGAACTAGCTCCTACAATGAGCAGTTCTTC
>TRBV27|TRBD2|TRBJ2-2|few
CASRPRGGANTGELFF
TGTGCCAGCCGACCCCGGGGGGGGGCGAACACCGGGGAGCTGTTTTTT
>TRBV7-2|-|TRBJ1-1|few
CASILLGNTEAFF
TGTGCCAGCATTCTTTTGGGGAACACTGAAGCTTTCTTT
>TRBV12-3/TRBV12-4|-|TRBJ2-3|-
CASSSRTASTDTQYF
TGTGCCAGCAGTTCTAGGACAGCGAGCACAGATACGCAGTATTTT
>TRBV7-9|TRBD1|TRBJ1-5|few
CASSSWTGGGQPQHF
TGTGCCAGCAGCTCCTGGACAGGGGGCGGTCAGCCCCAGCATTTT
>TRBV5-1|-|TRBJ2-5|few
CASSLDGGSETQYF
TGCGCCAGCAGCTTGGACGGCGGATCGGAGACCCAGTACTTC
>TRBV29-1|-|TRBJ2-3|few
CSVGGHRDTQYF
TGCAGCGTTGGGGGACACAGGGATACGCAGTATTTT
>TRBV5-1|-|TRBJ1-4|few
CASSFTGPGRPAHVNEKLFF
TGCGCCAGCAGCTTCACCGGACCCGGACGGCCTGCTCACGTTAATGAAAAACTGTTTTTT
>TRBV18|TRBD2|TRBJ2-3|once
CASSPLLAGADTQYF
TGTGCCAGCTCACCACTACTAGCGGGGGCAGATACGCAGTATTTT
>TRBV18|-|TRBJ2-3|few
CASSPPRLSTDTQYF
TGTGCCAGCTCACCCCCCAGACTGAGCACAGATACGCAGTATTTT